The clone carrying this T cell receptor (beta chain) has a handful of counts. As yet, its antigen is unknown. This CDR3 is 16 amino acids long. From germline, CDR1 is SGHKS and CDR2 YYEKEE (reference sequence). With 5 bases removed from V and 1 base from J, the gap between germline ends came to 18 bases. Library preparation (for TCRbeta) was performed with unique molecular identifiers. TCRdb ran MiXCR on the PCR reads and lists one entry per CDR3 protein. The sample lists a few hundred thousand distinct CDR3 sequences, 25% to 30% seen once, with approximately 39% in the top ten. The sample belongs to a study of T-cell reconstitution after alpha-beta-depleted transplantation in children. Broader study findings: T-cell counts and diversity at one year following transplant were attributed mainly to newly produced T cells. Reported findings indicate that, about two months after transplant, alpha-beta T cells came from several hundred expanded clones, which were derived from non-depleted graft cells.

Sequencing used PBMCs, obtained before TCRalphabeta/CD19-depleted stem cell transplant. The chain is built from TRBV5-5 and TRBJ2-5; TRBD1 is a possible D gene (5 bases). The source is a boy less than two years old with Wiskott-Aldrich syndrome, due to receive a stem cell transplant. This CDR3 reads CASRTGRGSFQETQYF. Written as DNA, the CDR3 is TGTGCCAGCAGAACAGGCCGAGGTTCGTTCCAAGAGACCCAGTACTTC.